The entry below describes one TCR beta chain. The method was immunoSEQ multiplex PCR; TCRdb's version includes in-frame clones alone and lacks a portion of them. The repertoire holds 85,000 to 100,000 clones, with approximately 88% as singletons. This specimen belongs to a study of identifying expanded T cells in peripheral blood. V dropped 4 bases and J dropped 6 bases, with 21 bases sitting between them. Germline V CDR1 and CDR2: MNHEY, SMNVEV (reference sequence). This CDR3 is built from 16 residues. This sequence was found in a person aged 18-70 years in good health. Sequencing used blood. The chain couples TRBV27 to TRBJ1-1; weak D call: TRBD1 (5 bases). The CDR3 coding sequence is TGTGCCAGCAGTTCCAAATTCCTCGGGGGTCTTGCTGAAGCTTTCTTT. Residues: CASSSKFLGGLAEAFF.